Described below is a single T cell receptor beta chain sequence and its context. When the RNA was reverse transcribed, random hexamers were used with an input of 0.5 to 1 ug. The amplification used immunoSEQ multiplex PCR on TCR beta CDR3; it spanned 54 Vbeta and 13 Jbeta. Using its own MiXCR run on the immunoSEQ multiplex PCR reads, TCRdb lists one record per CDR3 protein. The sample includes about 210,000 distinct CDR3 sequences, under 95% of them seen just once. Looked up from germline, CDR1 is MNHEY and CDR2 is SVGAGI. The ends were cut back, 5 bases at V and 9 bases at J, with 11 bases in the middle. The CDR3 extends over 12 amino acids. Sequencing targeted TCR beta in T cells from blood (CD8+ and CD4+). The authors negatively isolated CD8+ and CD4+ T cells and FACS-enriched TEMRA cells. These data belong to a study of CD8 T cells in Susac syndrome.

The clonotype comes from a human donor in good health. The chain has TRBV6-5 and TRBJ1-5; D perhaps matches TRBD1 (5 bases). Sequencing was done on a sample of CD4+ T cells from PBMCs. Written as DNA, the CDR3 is TGTGCCAGCAGTACCCGGGGACGGCCCCAGCATTTT. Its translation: CASSTRGRPQHF.